This T cell receptor (beta chain) is from a study of T cell responses to AZD1222 COVID-19 vaccine. CDR3 size: 12 residues. Germline CDR1 MNHNS, CDR2 SASEGT. V was cut by 1 base and J by 5 bases, with 6 bases left in between. Turning to this clone: What it binds is unknown.

Clones were sequenced by immunoSEQ multiplex PCR, and TCRdb holds only the in-frame ones, with some missing. The sample carries approximately 94,000 clones, about 85% recorded once. Study conclusions and caveats: Spike-specific TCRs gained breadth and depth after people received two AZD1222 doses. There were repertoire samples only from the period after the peak T cell response. AZD1222 recipients seropositive at baseline numbered only six or seven.

V is TRBV6-1 and J is TRBJ2-7; no definite D call. This material consisted of peripheral blood, taken on day 0 of AZD1222 vaccination. The TCR was taken from an adult in good health. The CDR3 coding sequence is TGTGCCAGCAGTGAAGTAAGGGACGAGCAGTACTTC. Translating gives CASSEVRDEQYF.